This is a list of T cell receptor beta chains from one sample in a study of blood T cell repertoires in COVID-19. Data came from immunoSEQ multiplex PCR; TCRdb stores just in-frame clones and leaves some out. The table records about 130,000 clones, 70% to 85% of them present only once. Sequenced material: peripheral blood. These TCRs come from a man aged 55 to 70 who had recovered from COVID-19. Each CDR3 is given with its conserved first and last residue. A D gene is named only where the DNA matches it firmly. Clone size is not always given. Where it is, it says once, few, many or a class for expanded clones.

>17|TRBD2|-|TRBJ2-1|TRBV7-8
CASNLLAGVHAYNEQFF
TGTGCCAGCAACCTTTTAGCGGGGGTACACGCCTACAATGAGCAGTTCTTC
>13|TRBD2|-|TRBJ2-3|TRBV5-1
CASSSTAGGSQYF
TGCGCCAGCAGCTCAACCGCGGGGGGGTCGCAGTATTTT
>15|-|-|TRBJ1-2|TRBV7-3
CASSLNAAAPGGYTF
TGTGCCAGCAGCTTAAACGCAGCGGCTCCGGGTGGCTACACCTTC
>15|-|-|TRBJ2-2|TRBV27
CASSLKGAGTGELFF
TGTGCCAGCAGTTTAAAGGGGGCGGGGACCGGGGAGCTGTTTTTT
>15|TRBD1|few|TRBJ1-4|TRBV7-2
CASSITGGSERKLFF
TGTGCCAGCAGCATCACAGGGGGCTCGGAGCGAAAACTGTTTTTT
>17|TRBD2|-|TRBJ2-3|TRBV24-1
CATSDLGIAGEGDTQYF
TGTGCCACCAGTGATTTGGGGATAGCGGGAGAGGGAGATACGCAGTATTTT
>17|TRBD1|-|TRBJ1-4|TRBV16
CASSQSRQGAGNEKLFF
TGTGCCAGCAGCCAATCCCGACAGGGGGCGGGGAATGAAAAACTGTTTTTT
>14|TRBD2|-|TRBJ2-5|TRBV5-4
CASRLAGGRETQYF
TGTGCCAGCAGGCTAGCGGGGGGGAGGGAGACCCAGTACTTC
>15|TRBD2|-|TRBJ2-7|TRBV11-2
CASSLRRGGDYEQYF
TGTGCCAGCAGCTTACGAAGGGGAGGGGACTACGAGCAGTACTTC
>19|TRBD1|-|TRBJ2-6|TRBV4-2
CASSQDLGQASSGANVLTF
TGTGCCAGCAGCCAAGATTTAGGACAGGCTTCATCTGGGGCCAACGTCCTGACTTTC
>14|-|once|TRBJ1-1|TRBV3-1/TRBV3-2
CASILSGGQTEAFF
TGTGCCAGCATCCTAAGTGGAGGGCAGACTGAAGCTTTCTTT
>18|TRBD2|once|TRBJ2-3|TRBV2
CASSLQRPGLAATDTQYF
TGTGCCAGCAGCTTACAACGACCGGGACTAGCGGCCACAGATACGCAGTATTTT
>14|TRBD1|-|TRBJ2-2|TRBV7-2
CASSVRGRDGELFF
TGTGCCAGCAGCGTCAGGGGGCGCGACGGGGAGCTGTTTTTT
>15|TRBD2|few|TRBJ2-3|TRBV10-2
CASSLAGGLADTQYF
TGCGCCAGCAGCCTAGCGGGAGGGCTAGCAGATACGCAGTATTTT
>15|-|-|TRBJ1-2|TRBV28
CASSLTGPSNYGYTF
TGTGCCAGCAGTTTAACAGGTCCCTCTAACTATGGCTACACCTTC
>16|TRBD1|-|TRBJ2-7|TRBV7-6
CASSLGPGQGGYEQYF
TGTGCCAGCAGCTTAGGACCGGGACAGGGCGGCTACGAGCAGTACTTC
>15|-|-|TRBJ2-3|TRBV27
CASSLRGYSTDTQYF
TGTGCCAGCAGTTTGCGGGGCTATTCGACAGATACGCAGTATTTT
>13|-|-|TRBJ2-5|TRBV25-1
CASSPLGQETQYF
TGTGCCAGCAGTCCACTAGGCCAAGAGACCCAGTACTTC
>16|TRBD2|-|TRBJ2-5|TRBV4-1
CASSPSPAGAPGTQYF
TGCGCCAGCAGCCCCAGTCCAGCGGGGGCCCCGGGGACCCAGTACTTC
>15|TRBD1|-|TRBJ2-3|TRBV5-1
CASSGGQGGTDTQYF
TGCGCCAGCAGCGGGGGACAGGGTGGCACAGATACGCAGTATTTT
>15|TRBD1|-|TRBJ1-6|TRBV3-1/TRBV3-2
CASSQDRQGVSPLHF
TGTGCCAGCAGCCAAGATCGCCAGGGGGTATCACCCCTCCACTTT
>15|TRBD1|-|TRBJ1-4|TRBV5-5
CASSLEQGGREKLFF
TGTGCCAGCAGCTTGGAACAGGGGGGAAGGGAAAAACTGTTTTTT
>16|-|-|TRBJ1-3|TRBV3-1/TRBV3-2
CASSQDSGSPGNTIYF
TGTGCCAGCAGCCAAGATAGCGGAAGTCCTGGAAACACCATATATTTT
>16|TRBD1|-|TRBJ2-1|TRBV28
CASTSRETGGFGEQFF
TGTGCCAGCACCTCTCGGGAGACAGGGGGTTTCGGTGAGCAGTTCTTC
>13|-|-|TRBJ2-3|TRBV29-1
CSVEPSSTDTQYF
TGCAGCGTTGAACCTAGCAGCACAGATACGCAGTATTTT
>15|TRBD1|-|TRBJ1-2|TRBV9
CASSAGQARNYGYTF
TGTGCCAGCAGCGCGGGACAGGCGCGTAACTATGGCTACACCTTC
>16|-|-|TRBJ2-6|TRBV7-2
CASSLVGISGANVLTF
TGTGCCAGCAGCTTAGTCGGGATCTCTGGGGCCAACGTCCTGACTTTC
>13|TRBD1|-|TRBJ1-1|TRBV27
CASRQGRRTEAFF
TGTGCCAGCCGACAGGGAAGGAGGACTGAAGCTTTCTTT
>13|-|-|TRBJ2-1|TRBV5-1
CASSQGLHNEQFF
TGCGCCAGCAGCCAAGGACTGCACAATGAGCAGTTCTTC
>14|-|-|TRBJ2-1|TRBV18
CASSPPNRDNEQFF
TGTGCCAGCTCACCACCGAACAGGGACAATGAGCAGTTCTTC
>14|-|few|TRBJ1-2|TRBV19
CASTGSSANYGYTF
TGTGCCAGTACTGGGAGTTCAGCCAACTATGGCTACACCTTC
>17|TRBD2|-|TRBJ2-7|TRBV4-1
CASSQVVAGGLAAEQYF
TGCGCCAGCAGCCAAGTAGTAGCGGGAGGTCTCGCGGCCGAGCAGTACTTC
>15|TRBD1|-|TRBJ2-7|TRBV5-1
CASSLADRGAYEQYF
TGCGCCAGCAGCTTGGCCGACAGGGGGGCCTACGAGCAGTACTTC
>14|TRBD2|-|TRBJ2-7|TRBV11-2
CASSWSGGEGEQYF
TGTGCCAGCAGCTGGAGCGGGGGGGAAGGCGAGCAGTACTTC
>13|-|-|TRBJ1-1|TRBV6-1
CASSESRNTEAFF
TGTGCCAGCAGTGAATCCCGGAACACTGAAGCTTTCTTT
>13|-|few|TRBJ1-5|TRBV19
CASTEGSHQPQHF
TGTGCCAGTACTGAAGGGAGCCATCAGCCCCAGCATTTT
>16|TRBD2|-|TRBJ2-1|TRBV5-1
CASSLLGRASYNEQFF
TGCGCCAGCAGCTTGCTCGGGAGGGCCTCCTACAATGAGCAGTTCTTC
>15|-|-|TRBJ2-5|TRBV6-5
CASSSPGLGQETQYF
TGTGCCAGCAGTTCCCCAGGGCTCGGCCAAGAGACCCAGTACTTC
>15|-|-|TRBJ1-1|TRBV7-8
CASSFTTGKNTEAFF
TGTGCCAGCAGCTTCACAACCGGGAAGAACACTGAAGCTTTCTTT
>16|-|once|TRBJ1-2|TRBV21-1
CASSKDEGREGYGYTF
TGTGCCAGCAGCAAAGACGAAGGCAGGGAGGGCTATGGCTACACCTTC
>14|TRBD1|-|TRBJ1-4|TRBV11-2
CASSLDRVGEKLFF
TGTGCCAGCAGCTTGGACAGGGTAGGCGAAAAACTGTTTTTT
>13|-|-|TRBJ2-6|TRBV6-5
CASSYDRTNVLTF
TGTGCCAGCAGTTACGACAGGACCAACGTCCTGACTTTC
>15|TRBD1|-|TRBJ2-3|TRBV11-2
CASSRDRPTLGTQYF
TGTGCCAGCAGCCGGGACAGACCTACACTTGGCACGCAGTATTTT